The 17 T cell receptor beta chains presented below share a single source sample, sequenced in a study of Ad26.COV2.S vaccination and SARS-CoV-2 variants. Treatment here: roughly 19 received Ad26.COV2.S at low or high dose, single or two shots; roughly five received placebo; per-sample allocation not given. After the first vaccine or placebo injection, samples were drawn on day 63. This table comes from immunoSEQ multiplex PCR, and its TCRdb copy is limited to in-frame clones, with some not included. This table has 440,000 or so clones, 90% appearing once. Sequencing was performed on peripheral blood, taken in a trial of Ad26.COV2.S vaccine versus placebo. The receptors come from a person between 18 and 59 years old who received the Ad26.COV2.S COVID-19 vaccine or a placebo.

The CDR3 region has the DNA TGTGCCAGCAGTTACCGGGGGCAGGATAGCAATCAGCCCCAGCATTTT. This translates into CASSYRGQDSNQPQHF. V and J are TRBV6-2 or TRBV6-3 and TRBJ1-5, with a tentative D call TRBD1 (6 bases). Germline V gives CDR1 MNHEY, CDR2 SVGEGT. V lost 2 bases to trimming and J lost 0 bases, with 11 bases between them. The CDR3 contains 16 residues.

The gene calls are TRBV12-5 and TRBJ2-1, with TRBD2 matching 7 bases. With V trimmed by 6 bases and J by 8 bases, 7 bases remained unmatched. Germline lookup yields CDR1 LGHNT and CDR2 FRNRAP. The length of the CDR3 is 13 residues. CDR3 amino acids: CASGEGGVHEQFF. For the CDR3, the DNA is TGTGCTAGTGGGGAGGGAGGGGTCCATGAGCAGTTCTTC.

The gene calls are TRBV29-1 and TRBJ2-1; D is possibly TRBD1 or TRBD2 (5 bases each). V lost 4 bases to trimming and J lost 8 bases, with 15 bases between them. The CDR3 is 13 amino acids. In germline, CDR1 is SQVTM, CDR2 ANQGSEA. CDR3 DNA sequence: TGCAGCGTTGTTGGGACGGGGTTGGATGAGCAGTTCTTC. Translating it yields CSVVGTGLDEQFF.

J is TRBJ2-3 and V is TRBV7-9; possible D gene TRBD1, 6 bases. Germline V gene data show CDR1 as SEHNR and CDR2 as FQNEAQ (reference sequence). The CDR3 is 14 amino acids. V was trimmed by 0 bases and J by 5 bases, leaving 9 bases between them. The CDR3 spells CASSLAAGVDTQYF. CDR3 DNA: TGTGCCAGCAGCTTAGCGGCAGGGGTAGATACGCAGTATTTT.

This chain connects TRBV10-3 to TRBJ1-4; D not certain. Germline-derived CDR1 and CDR2 are ENHRY and SYGVKD. CDR3 length: 15 amino acids. V lost 1 base, J lost 2 bases, and 8 bases lay in between. The CDR3 loop is CAISEFRDTNEKLFF. The CDR3 bases are TGTGCCATCAGTGAGTTTCGGGATACTAATGAAAAACTGTTTTTT.

The chain employs TRBV19 and TRBJ1-2; D is unresolved. CDR1 and CDR2 (germline): LNHDA, SQIVND (reference sequence). Between the trimmed V and J ends, which lost 7 bases and 7 bases, there was a span of 13 bases. CDR3 size: 12 residues. The CDR3 bases are TGTGCCAGTAAACACGCCCGGTTTGGCTACACCTTC. It specifies CASKHARFGYTF.

The chain carries TRBV10-3 and TRBJ2-1; D unresolved. The V end lost 7 bases, the J end lost 0 bases, and 10 bases lay between the germline ends. CDR3 size: 14 residues. Germline values: CDR1 ENHRY, CDR2 SYGVKD. The CDR3 here is CAIKGESSYNEQFF. In nucleotides, the CDR3 is TGTGCCATCAAAGGAGAGAGCTCCTACAATGAGCAGTTCTTC.

The rearrangement joins TRBV5-1 to TRBJ2-3; 13 bases are a match to TRBD2. Germline V gene data show CDR1 as SGHRS and CDR2 as YFSETQ. CDR3 size: 17 residues. The ends lost 0 bases at V and 3 bases at J; junction bases unmatched: 4. The CDR3 DNA reads TGCGCCAGCAGCTTGGGACTAGCGGGAGGCCCGACAGATACGCAGTATTTT. Translated: CASSLGLAGGPTDTQYF.

V usage is TRBV7-6 and J usage is TRBJ2-3; no reliable D call. This CDR3 comprises 14 residues. CDR1 and CDR2 (germline): SGHVS, FNYEAQ. V lost 5 bases, J lost 0 bases, and 9 bases lay in between. As DNA, the CDR3 is TGTGCCAGCAGCGAGGCCTCTAGCACAGATACGCAGTATTTT. Its protein is CASSEASSTDTQYF.

This clone appeared once. This sequence joins TRBV11-3 and TRBJ1-5, with D maybe TRBD1 (5 bases). This CDR3 has 16 residues. The V end lost 0 bases, the J end lost 4 bases, and 13 bases lay between the germline ends. Germline V gene lookup returns CDR1 SGHNT and CDR2 YENEEA. DNA of the CDR3: TGTGCCAGCAGCTTAGATCCTGACAGACTAAATCAGCCCCAGCATTTT. As protein: CASSLDPDRLNQPQHF.

The rearrangement uses TRBV5-3 and TRBJ2-5, with D possibly matching TRBD1 (5 bases). TRBV5-3 is an ORF, and what it does is uncertain. Trimming took off 0 bases at V and 13 bases at J, with 19 bases between the two ends. The CDR3 extends over 14 amino acids. CDR3: CARSLGRTGHVLYF. For the CDR3, the DNA is TGTGCCAGAAGCTTGGGGCGAACAGGCCATGTCCTGTACTTC.

The chain carries TRBV12-3 or TRBV12-4 and TRBJ2-3; D call uncertain. The CDR3 has 11 residues. The V gene lost 4 bases and the J gene lost 6 bases, with 5 bases spanning the gap. In DNA form, the CDR3 reads TGTGCCAGCAGTTCATCCGATACGCAGTATTTT. Its protein product is CASSSSDTQYF.

The rearrangement joins TRBV27 to TRBJ2-1; 9 positions agree with TRBD2. V shed 5 bases, J shed 0 bases, and the junction held 14 bases outside the gene matches. The CDR3 loop spans 19 amino acids. Per germline, CDR1 MNHEY and CDR2 SMNVEV (reference sequence). Written as DNA, the CDR3 is TGTGCCAGCAGTCTCACGGGACTAGCTTCCCGGAGCTCCTACAATGAGCAGTTCTTC. This encodes CASSLTGLASRSSYNEQFF.

The V call is TRBV7-8, the J call TRBJ2-1, with D uncertain. The V and J ends lost 2 bases and 7 bases respectively, with 12 bases between them. From germline, CDR1 is SGHVS and CDR2 FQNEAQ. The CDR3 extends over 14 amino acids. Here the CDR3 DNA reads TGTGCCAGCAGCTTAAGCTTGGATTGGAATGAGCAGTTCTTC. The encoded protein is CASSLSLDWNEQFF.

The V call is TRBV4-3, the J call TRBJ2-1; D remains unclear. V lost 0 bases, J lost 2 bases, and 11 bases lay in between. Germline V lookup: CDR1 LGHNA, CDR2 YSLEER. The CDR3 totals 16 residues. CDR3 in amino acids: CASSQELMAPYNEQFF. CDR3 nucleotide sequence: TGCGCCAGCAGCCAAGAACTGATGGCCCCCTACAATGAGCAGTTCTTC.

The chain carries TRBV11-2 and TRBJ2-5, with 7 bases lining up with TRBD1. The CDR3 covers 15 residues. Trimming at V came to 5 bases and at J to 0 bases, leaving 6 bases not matched to a gene. Germline lookup yields CDR1 SGHAT and CDR2 FQNNGV. CDR3 sequence: CASSQTGAHQETQYF. The CDR3, as DNA: TGTGCCAGCAGCCAAACAGGGGCCCACCAAGAGACCCAGTACTTC.

V is TRBV6-1 and J is TRBJ2-7; no clear D gene. The CDR3 sequence is 16 residues long. The germline gives CDR1 MNHNS, CDR2 SASEGT. V was shortened by 0 bases and J by 1 base, with 13 bases between the two germline ends. The CDR3 reads CASSEATVSPSYEQYF. In nucleotides, the CDR3 is TGTGCCAGCAGTGAAGCGACGGTTTCACCATCCTACGAGCAGTACTTC.